The rows below give T cell receptor beta chains drawn from one sample of a study of blood T cell repertoires in COVID-19. Only in-frame clones appear in the TCRdb table, and some are missing; sequencing was by immunoSEQ multiplex PCR. Of approximately 240,000 clones in the sample, around 85% were seen once. The sequencing sample was made of peripheral blood. These receptors were obtained from a woman aged 40 to 50 with active or convalescent COVID-19. CDR3s include the opening cysteine and the closing phenylalanine or tryptophan. D genes are given only for firm matches. Clone size appears in some rows only: once, few, many, or a class for an expanded clone.

TRBJ2-3 | TRBD2 | NA | TRBV11-2 | CASSRRGGGTDTQYF | TGTGCCAGCAGCCGACGGGGGGGCGGCACAGATACGCAGTATTTT
TRBJ1-4 | TRBD1 | NA | TRBV5-1 | CASGTGTNEKLFF | TGCGCCAGCGGGACAGGGACAAATGAAAAACTGTTTTTT
TRBJ2-4 | TRBD2 | NA | TRBV19 | CASSRGDKNIQYF | TGTGCCAGTAGCCGGGGGGACAAAAACATTCAGTACTTC
TRBJ1-2 | TRBD1 | NA | TRBV29-1 | CSVGTDTAYGYTF | TGCAGCGTAGGGACAGATACGGCCTATGGCTACACCTTC
TRBJ2-1 | NA | NA | TRBV5-1 | CASIAGQEQFF | TGCGCCAGCATCGCGGGCCAAGAGCAGTTCTTC
TRBJ2-5 | TRBD2 | NA | TRBV6-1 | CASSEWGTSGGAPETQYF | TGTGCCAGCAGTGAATGGGGGACTAGCGGGGGGGCCCCAGAGACCCAGTACTTC
TRBJ1-1 | NA | NA | TRBV5-1 | CASSHDWGVDEAFF | TGCGCCAGCAGCCACGACTGGGGCGTAGATGAAGCTTTCTTT
TRBJ1-1 | NA | NA | TRBV30 | CAWSKFGTTGPEAFF | TGTGCCTGGAGTAAATTTGGGACAACCGGCCCTGAAGCTTTCTTT
TRBJ1-5 | NA | many | TRBV19 | CASSIPNRGGSPIYSNQPQHF | TGTGCCAGTAGTATCCCTAACCGTGGCGGGTCCCCGATCTATAGCAATCAGCCCCAGCATTTT
TRBJ2-2 | NA | NA | TRBV18 | CASSTWTDNTGELFF | TGTGCCAGCTCCACGTGGACAGACAACACCGGGGAGCTGTTTTTT
TRBJ1-2 | TRBD1 | many | TRBV4-1 | CASSQDRGQVNYGYTF | TGCGCCAGCAGCCAAGATCGTGGACAGGTAAACTATGGCTACACCTTC
TRBJ1-1 | NA | NA | TRBV6-1 | CASSESHRATEAFF | TGTGCCAGCAGTGAAAGTCACAGGGCCACTGAAGCTTTCTTT
TRBJ1-6 | TRBD1 | NA | TRBV30 | CAWRTGSNSPLHF | TGTGCCTGGAGGACAGGGTCTAATTCACCCCTCCACTTT
TRBJ1-3 | NA | NA | TRBV15 | CATSRDGRGDTIYF | TGTGCCACCAGCAGAGACGGGAGGGGGGACACCATATATTTT
TRBJ1-4 | NA | few | TRBV28 | CASREKRFSEKLFF | TGTGCCAGCAGAGAAAAGAGGTTTTCTGAAAAACTGTTTTTT
TRBJ1-2 | NA | NA | TRBV7-9 | CASSPQQGFVYGYTF | TGTGCCAGCAGCCCCCAACAGGGTTTCGTCTATGGCTACACCTTC
TRBJ1-1 | TRBD1 | NA | TRBV7-9 | CASSLGQGVTEAFF | TGTGCCAGCAGCTTGGGACAGGGAGTCACTGAAGCTTTCTTT
TRBJ2-1 | TRBD1 | few | TRBV28 | CASSPAQGQGAQNEQFF | TGTGCCAGCAGCCCTGCCCAGGGGCAGGGGGCGCAAAATGAGCAGTTCTTC
TRBJ1-5 | NA | NA | TRBV28 | CASSPVAGNQPQHF | TGTGCCAGCAGCCCCGTGGCTGGCAATCAGCCCCAGCATTTT
TRBJ2-2 | TRBD1 | NA | TRBV9 | CASSVDPGGITGELFF | TGTGCCAGCAGCGTAGATCCAGGGGGAATTACCGGGGAGCTGTTTTTT
TRBJ2-2 | NA | NA | TRBV10-3 | CAISAGFTNTGELFF | TGTGCCATCAGTGCTGGTTTCACAAACACCGGGGAGCTGTTTTTT
TRBJ1-3 | NA | NA | TRBV5-1 | CASSLGGRTGNTIYF | TGCGCCAGCAGCTTGGGAGGGAGGACTGGAAACACCATATATTTT
TRBJ2-2 | NA | NA | TRBV2 | CASSGGLGGELFF | TGTGCCAGCAGTGGGGGCCTAGGCGGGGAGCTGTTTTTT
TRBJ2-1 | NA | NA | TRBV7-7 | CASSLARYNEQFF | TGTGCCAGCAGCTTAGCGCGGTACAATGAGCAGTTCTTC
TRBJ2-3 | NA | many | TRBV7-3 | CASSLGLASDTQYF | TGTGCCAGCAGCTTAGGTCTAGCTTCCGATACGCAGTATTTT
TRBJ2-5 | NA | NA | TRBV19 | CASSAGGGETQYF | TGTGCCAGTAGCGCAGGGGGAGGAGAGACCCAGTACTTC
TRBJ2-3 | NA | NA | TRBV9 | CASSVVGATDTQYF | TGTGCCAGCAGCGTAGTAGGAGCAACAGATACGCAGTATTTT
TRBJ2-3 | TRBD1 | NA | TRBV27 | CASSRPRGPASTDTQYF | TGTGCCAGCAGCCGTCCCAGGGGGCCCGCAAGCACAGATACGCAGTATTTT
TRBJ1-1 | NA | NA | TRBV5-1 | CASSLEPENTEAFF | TGCGCCAGCAGCTTGGAACCAGAGAACACTGAAGCTTTCTTT
TRBJ1-2 | TRBD1 | NA | TRBV6-2/TRBV6-3 | CASSATGGPLGYTF | TGTGCCAGCAGTGCCACAGGGGGCCCTCTTGGCTACACCTTC
TRBJ1-1 | NA | NA | TRBV18 | CASSSGNTEAFF | TGTGCCAGCTCAAGCGGGAACACTGAAGCTTTCTTT
TRBJ1-6 | NA | NA | TRBV12-5 | CASAQEYNSPLHF | TGTGCTAGTGCCCAGGAATATAATTCACCCCTCCACTTT
TRBJ2-5 | NA | NA | TRBV2 | CASSELPGETQYF | TGTGCCAGCAGTGAACTACCGGGGGAGACCCAGTACTTC
TRBJ1-4 | NA | NA | TRBV15 | CATSRDISNEKLFF | TGTGCCACCAGCAGAGACATCAGTAATGAAAAACTGTTTTTT
TRBJ1-1 | TRBD1 | few | TRBV9 | CASSAGDRGDTEAFF | TGTGCCAGCAGCGCCGGGGACAGGGGCGACACTGAAGCTTTCTTT
TRBJ1-1 | TRBD1 | NA | TRBV5-4 | CASSPATGAENTEAFF | TGTGCCAGCAGCCCTGCCACAGGGGCTGAAAACACTGAAGCTTTCTTT
TRBJ1-1 | TRBD1 | NA | TRBV29-1 | CSVRDRHTEAFF | TGCAGCGTCCGGGACAGGCACACTGAAGCTTTCTTT
TRBJ1-1 | NA | NA | TRBV5-1 | CASSLGRGVPEAFF | TGCGCCAGCAGCTTAGGCAGGGGAGTTCCTGAAGCTTTCTTT
TRBJ1-2 | TRBD1 | NA | TRBV29-1 | CSVEGQGDGYTF | TGCAGCGTTGAAGGGCAGGGGGATGGCTACACCTTC
TRBJ1-2 | TRBD1 | NA | TRBV29-1 | CSDSRDRGGGYTF | TGCAGCGACAGCCGGGACAGGGGTGGGGGCTACACCTTC
TRBJ1-5 | NA | NA | TRBV21-1 | CASSSCRTGRVQPQHF | TGTGCCAGCAGCTCCTGTCGGACAGGTAGGGTTCAGCCCCAGCATTTT
TRBJ1-1 | NA | many | TRBV3-1/TRBV3-2 | CASSQGGTEAFF | TGTGCCAGCAGCCAGGGGGGTACTGAAGCTTTCTTT
TRBJ1-4 | NA | NA | TRBV2 | CASSVRHLKTNEKLFF | TGTGCCAGCAGTGTTCGACACCTGAAAACTAATGAAAAACTGTTTTTT
TRBJ2-7 | TRBD1 | NA | TRBV2 | CASISDRGIDEQYF | TGTGCCAGCATTTCGGACAGGGGCATCGACGAGCAGTACTTC
TRBJ1-6 | NA | NA | TRBV2 | CASRAGVDNSPLHF | TGTGCCAGCAGGGCAGGGGTAGATAATTCACCCCTCCACTTT